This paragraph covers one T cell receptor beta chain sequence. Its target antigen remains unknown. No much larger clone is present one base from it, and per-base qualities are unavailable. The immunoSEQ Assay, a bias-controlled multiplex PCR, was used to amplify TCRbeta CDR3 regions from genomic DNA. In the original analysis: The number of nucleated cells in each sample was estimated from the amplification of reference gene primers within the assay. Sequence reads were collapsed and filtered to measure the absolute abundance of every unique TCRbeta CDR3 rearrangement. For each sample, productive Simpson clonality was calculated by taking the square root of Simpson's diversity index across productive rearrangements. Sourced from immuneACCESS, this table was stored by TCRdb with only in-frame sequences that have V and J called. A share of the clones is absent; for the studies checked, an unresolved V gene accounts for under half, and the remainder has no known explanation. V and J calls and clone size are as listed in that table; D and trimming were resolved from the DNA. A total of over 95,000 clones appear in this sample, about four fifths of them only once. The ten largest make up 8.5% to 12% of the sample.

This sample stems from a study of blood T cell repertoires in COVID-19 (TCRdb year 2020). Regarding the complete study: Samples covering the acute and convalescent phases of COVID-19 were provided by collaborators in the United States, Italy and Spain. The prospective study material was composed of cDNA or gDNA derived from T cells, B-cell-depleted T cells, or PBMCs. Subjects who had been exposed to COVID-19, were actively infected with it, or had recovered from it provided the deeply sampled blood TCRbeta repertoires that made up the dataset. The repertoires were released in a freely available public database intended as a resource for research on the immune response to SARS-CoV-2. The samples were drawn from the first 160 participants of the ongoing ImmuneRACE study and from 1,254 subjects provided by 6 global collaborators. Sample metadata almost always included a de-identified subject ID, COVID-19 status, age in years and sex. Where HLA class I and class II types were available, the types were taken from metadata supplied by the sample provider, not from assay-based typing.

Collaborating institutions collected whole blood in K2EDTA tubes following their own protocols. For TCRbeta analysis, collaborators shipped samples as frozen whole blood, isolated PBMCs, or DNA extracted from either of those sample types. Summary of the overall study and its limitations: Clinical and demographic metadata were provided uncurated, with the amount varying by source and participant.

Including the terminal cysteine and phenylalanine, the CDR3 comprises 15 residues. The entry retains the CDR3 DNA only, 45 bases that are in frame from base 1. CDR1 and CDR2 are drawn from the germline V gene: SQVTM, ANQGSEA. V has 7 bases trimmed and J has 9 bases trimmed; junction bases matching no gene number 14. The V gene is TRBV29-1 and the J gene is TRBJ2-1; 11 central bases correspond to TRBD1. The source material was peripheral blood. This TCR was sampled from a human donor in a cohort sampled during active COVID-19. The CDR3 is CSARPGTGGVGEQFF. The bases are TGCAGCGCTAGACCCGGGACAGGGGGAGTCGGTGAGCAGTTCTTC.